This T cell receptor beta chain was retrieved from a study of blood T cell repertoires in COVID-19 (dated by TCRdb to the early 2020s). Notes on the research overall: Samples covering the acute and convalescent phases of COVID-19 were provided by collaborators in the United States, Italy and Spain. Sample metadata almost always included a de-identified subject ID, COVID-19 status, age in years and sex. The samples were drawn from two sources: the first 160 participants of the ongoing ImmuneRACE study, and over 950 subjects contributed by 6 global collaborators. The material from the prospective study consisted of cDNA or gDNA derived from T cells, B-cell-depleted T cells, or PBMCs. The repertoires were made available in a free public database intended to serve as a resource for research on the immune response to SARS-CoV-2. The dataset comprised deeply sampled blood TCRbeta repertoires from subjects exposed to, actively infected with, or recovered from COVID-19. HLA class I and class II types, where available, came from metadata supplied by the sample provider rather than from assay-based typing.

TCRbeta CDR3 regions were amplified from genomic DNA using the immunoSEQ Assay, a bias-controlled multiplex PCR. Per the original workflow: The number of nucleated cells in each sample was estimated from the amplification of reference gene primers within the assay. Sequence reads were collapsed and filtered to measure the absolute abundance of every unique TCRbeta CDR3 rearrangement. For each sample, productive Simpson clonality was calculated by taking the square root of Simpson's diversity index across productive rearrangements. Entries here come from immuneACCESS through TCRdb and include only in-frame sequences with V and J called. Some clones fail to appear in such tables; in the studies checked, an unresolved V gene covers under half of the shortfall, and the cause of the remainder is unknown. V and J calls and clone size are given by that table; D and trimming were obtained from the DNA. Recorded for this sample are about 100,000 clones; 85% of them occurred a single time. The ten largest clones add up to about 1.8% of the sample.

The paper as a whole reports these results and caveats: Clinical and demographic metadata were provided uncurated, with the amount varying by source and participant.

This clone was observed a handful of times. The clone's antigen remains unknown. No much larger clone exists at a distance of one base, and base qualities are not known. For this chain, trimming is 0 bases at the V end and 8 bases at the J end, and the number of junction bases without a gene match is 5. The CDR3 has 16 amino acids, counting the end cysteine and phenylalanine. CDR3 DNA only is kept here, 48 bases in frame from base 1. CDR1 MGHDK and CDR2 SYGVNS were looked up in the germline V gene. Whole blood was collected in K2EDTA tubes by collaborating institutions according to the institutions' own protocols. Collaborator samples were shipped for TCRbeta analysis as frozen whole blood, isolated PBMCs, or DNA extracted from either sample type.

The sequence links TRBV25-1 to TRBJ2-1, with TRBD2 matching 12 junction bases. This clonotype was obtained from a woman in her 70s with active or convalescent COVID-19. Sequencing used peripheral blood. The DNA sequence is TGTGCCAGCAGTGAATACGCTAGCGGGAGGGTCCATGAGCAGTTCTTC. Its protein reads: CASSEYASGRVHEQFF. The reference TRBV25-1 and TRBJ2-1 proteins fill in what lies around the CDR3, so the full variable domain reads EADIYQTPRYLVIGTGKKITLECSQTMGHDKMYWYQQDPGMELHLIHYSYGVNSTEKGDLSSESTVSRIRTEHFPLTLESARPSHTSQYLCASSEYASGRVHEQFFGPGTRLTVL.